Listed below are T cell receptor beta chains from one sample, sequenced in a study of T cell repertoires in ileal Crohn's disease. Only in-frame clones appear in the TCRdb table, and some are missing; sequencing was by immunoSEQ multiplex PCR. Among approximately 12,000 clones, roughly four fifths were seen once, and the ten largest hold roughly 4.3%. Input material: ileal tissue. All receptors come from an adult with Crohn's disease. Both conserved end residues are part of each CDR3. Each record gives: clone size, J gene, V gene, D gene, CDR3 protein, CDR3 DNA. D genes are given only for firm matches. The listing skips clone size in some rows; elsewhere it reads once, few, many or a size class.

- TRBJ2-7 TRBV6-6 TRBD1 CASSYVGTVNEQYF TGTGCCAGCAGTTACGTTGGGACAGTAAACGAGCAGTACTTC
- TRBJ2-4 TRBV2 - CASSDLAYREGNF TGTGCCAGCAGTGATCTGGCTTACAGGGAAGGAAACTTC
few TRBJ1-1 TRBV5-4 - CASSLIEGTEAFF TGTGCCAGCAGCTTGATTGAGGGCACTGAAGCTTTCTTT
few TRBJ2-7 TRBV7-2 - CASSLAGQRIEVYEQYF TGTGCCAGCAGCTTAGCAGGTCAGCGGATAGAGGTATACGAGCAGTACTTC
- TRBJ1-1 TRBV5-1 - CASSWGVNTEAFF TGCGCCAGCAGCTGGGGGGTAAACACTGAAGCTTTCTTT
- TRBJ2-3 TRBV4-1 - CASSPQMDTQYF TGCGCCAGCAGCCCCCAGATGGATACGCAGTATTTT
- TRBJ2-3 TRBV30 - CAWSVRRVQTDTQYF TGTGCCTGGAGTGTACGTCGGGTCCAAACAGATACGCAGTATTTT
few TRBJ2-3 TRBV27 TRBD2 CASSLGSSGRVADTQYF TGTGCCAGCAGTTTAGGAAGTAGCGGGAGGGTAGCAGATACGCAGTATTTT
- TRBJ2-7 TRBV18 - CASSPGDTLGQYF TGTGCCAGCTCACCAGGCGACACTCTCGGGCAGTACTTC
- TRBJ2-7 TRBV7-8 - CASSPRGGSYEQYF TGTGCCAGCAGCCCCAGGGGTGGGTCCTACGAGCAGTACTTC
- TRBJ2-7 TRBV9 - CASSVAVGTNYEQYF TGTGCCAGCAGCGTAGCTGTTGGGACAAACTACGAGCAGTACTTC
- TRBJ1-2 TRBV25-1 - CASTGAGYGYTF TGTGCCAGCACTGGGGCCGGATATGGCTACACCTTC
- TRBJ2-2 TRBV30 TRBD2 CAWSPRGAGGAGELFF TGTGCCTGGAGCCCCCGGGGCGCGGGAGGCGCCGGGGAGCTGTTTTTT
once TRBJ2-7 TRBV5-1 - CASSSTGSYEQYF TGCGCCAGCAGCTCGACAGGTTCCTACGAGCAGTACTTC
few TRBJ2-2 TRBV5-1 - CASSSEGHTAGELFF TGCGCCAGCAGCTCGGAGGGCCATACGGCCGGGGAGCTGTTTTTT
- TRBJ2-7 TRBV6-1 - CASIRGRYEQYF TGTGCCAGCATAAGGGGTCGGTACGAGCAGTACTTC
- TRBJ2-7 TRBV29-1 TRBD1 CSVGTGGHYEQYF TGCAGCGTTGGGACAGGGGGCCACTACGAGCAGTACTTC
- TRBJ2-7 TRBV5-6 TRBD2 CASSLASGRHEQYF TGTGCCAGCAGCTTGGCTAGCGGGAGGCACGAGCAGTACTTC
few TRBJ1-3 TRBV19 - CASISRGDPRSGNTIYF TGTGCCAGTATTTCTCGGGGGGACCCCCGCTCTGGAAACACCATATATTTT
once TRBJ2-7 TRBV6-1 TRBD1 CASSLGQGKEQYF TGTGCCAGCAGCCTAGGACAGGGGAAGGAGCAGTACTTC
- TRBJ1-4 TRBV6-5 - CASSYSGRRNEKLFF TGTGCCAGCAGTTACTCAGGTCGGAGAAATGAAAAACTGTTTTTT
- TRBJ1-2 TRBV19 - CASAGVYGYTF TGTGCCAGCGCGGGGGTCTATGGCTACACCTTC
- TRBJ1-1 TRBV7-8 TRBD1 CASSTRTGTTITAFF TGTGCCAGCAGCACCAGGACAGGCACCACCATTACGGCTTTCTTT